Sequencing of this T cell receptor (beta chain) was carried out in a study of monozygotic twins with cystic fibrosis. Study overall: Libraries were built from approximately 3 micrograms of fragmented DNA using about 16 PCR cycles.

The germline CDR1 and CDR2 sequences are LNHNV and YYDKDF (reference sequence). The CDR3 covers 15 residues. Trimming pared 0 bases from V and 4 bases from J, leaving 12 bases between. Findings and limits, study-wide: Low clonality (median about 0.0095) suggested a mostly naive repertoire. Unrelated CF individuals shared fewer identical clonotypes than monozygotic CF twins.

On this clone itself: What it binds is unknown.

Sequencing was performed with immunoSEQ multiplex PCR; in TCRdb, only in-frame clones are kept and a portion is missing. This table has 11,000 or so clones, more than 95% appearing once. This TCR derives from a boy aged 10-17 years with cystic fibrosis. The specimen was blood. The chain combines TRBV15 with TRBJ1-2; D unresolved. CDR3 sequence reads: CATSRDRPDIYGYTF. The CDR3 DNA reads TGTGCCACCAGCAGAGATCGACCTGACATCTATGGCTACACCTTC.